The rows below give T cell receptor beta chains drawn from one sample of a study of blood T cell repertoires in COVID-19. The method was immunoSEQ multiplex PCR; TCRdb's version includes in-frame clones alone and lacks a portion of them. Counted here are about 34,000 clones, almost 90% occurring once; the ten biggest clones make up approximately 15%. The sample comprised peripheral blood. All receptors come from a human donor with active COVID-19. The donor label of this sample is uncertain. Each CDR3 is given with its conserved first and last residue. Each record gives: V gene, J gene, D gene, clone size, CDR3 protein, CDR3 DNA. D genes are given only for firm matches. The size of a clone is reported for some rows only, either as once, few or many, or as a class for expanded clones.

TRBV6-6	TRBJ2-3	-	-	CASSLRADTQYF	TGTGCCAGCAGTCTACGGGCAGATACGCAGTATTTT
TRBV27	TRBJ1-4	-	-	CASSLRPGQTNEKLFF	TGTGCCAGCAGCCTGAGACCGGGACAAACTAATGAAAAACTGTTTTTT
TRBV18	TRBJ1-2	TRBD1	-	CASSGRQGGLYGYTF	TGTGCCAGCTCAGGTCGACAGGGCGGTTTGTATGGCTACACCTTC
TRBV5-1	TRBJ1-2	-	few	CASSLEVSESGYTF	TGCGCCAGCAGCTTGGAGGTTTCGGAGTCTGGCTACACCTTC
TRBV5-4	TRBJ1-2	-	few	CASARGFEGYTF	TGTGCCAGCGCGCGGGGCTTCGAAGGCTACACCTTC
TRBV5-1	TRBJ2-2	-	-	CASNSLGTLRGPGELFF	TGCGCCAGCAACTCTTTGGGGACTCTCCGGGGTCCCGGGGAGCTGTTTTTT
TRBV12-3/TRBV12-4	TRBJ1-2	-	-	CASSSRRGGYTF	TGTGCCAGCAGTTCCCGCAGGGGTGGCTACACCTTC
TRBV27	TRBJ2-7	TRBD2	-	CASNTPVGQAGGIYEQYF	TGTGCCAGCAATACCCCCGTCGGCCAGGCGGGGGGGATCTACGAGCAGTACTTC
TRBV4-2	TRBJ1-3	-	-	CASSQERRSSGNTIYF	TGTGCCAGCAGCCAAGAAAGGAGAAGCTCTGGAAACACCATATATTTT
TRBV6-5	TRBJ2-5	-	-	CASSYAEEIETQYF	TGTGCCAGCAGTTATGCCGAGGAGATAGAGACCCAGTACTTC
TRBV6-5	TRBJ1-6	-	-	CASSYSSQGLGSPLHF	TGTGCCAGCAGTTACTCATCGCAGGGTTTAGGATCACCCCTCCACTTT
TRBV5-6	TRBJ2-5	-	-	CASSVDLGPVEETQYF	TGTGCCAGCAGCGTCGATTTGGGCCCCGTCGAAGAGACCCAGTACTTC
TRBV6-1	TRBJ2-2	-	few	CASSEISGLGNTGELFF	TGTGCCAGCAGTGAAATCAGCGGACTCGGGAACACCGGGGAGCTGTTTTTT
TRBV3-1/TRBV3-2	TRBJ1-3	TRBD1	-	CASSHPRTGSSGNTIYF	TGTGCCAGCAGCCACCCCAGGACAGGTAGCTCTGGAAACACCATATATTTT
TRBV9	TRBJ1-4	-	-	CASSASGSGNEKLFF	TGTGCCAGCAGCGCCTCAGGGTCGGGTAATGAAAAACTGTTTTTT
TRBV25-1	TRBJ1-2	-	-	CASSDPHLSSYGYTF	TGTGCCAGCAGTGATCCGCACCTCTCGAGCTATGGCTACACCTTC
TRBV9	TRBJ1-6	-	-	CASSVAGDNSPLHF	TGTGCCAGCAGCGTAGCAGGGGATAATTCACCCCTCCACTTT
TRBV5-1	TRBJ2-3	-	few	CASHPRQVTDTQYF	TGCGCCAGCCACCCCAGACAGGTCACAGATACGCAGTATTTT
TRBV7-9	TRBJ2-1	TRBD2	-	CASSFLSGGRDEQFF	TGTGCCAGCAGCTTCCTTAGCGGGGGGAGGGATGAGCAGTTCTTC
TRBV19	TRBJ1-2	-	-	CASSIGAANYGYTF	TGTGCCAGTAGTATTGGGGCAGCGAACTATGGCTACACCTTC
TRBV3-1/TRBV3-2	TRBJ2-3	TRBD2	-	CASSQDKLAGRGTQYF	TGTGCCAGCAGCCAAGATAAGCTAGCGGGGAGAGGTACGCAGTATTTT
TRBV4-3	TRBJ2-5	TRBD1	-	CASSSRTGTQETQYF	TGCGCCAGCAGCTCGAGGACAGGGACCCAAGAGACCCAGTACTTC
TRBV3-1/TRBV3-2	TRBJ1-2	TRBD1	-	CASSLRQGTTTDGYTF	TGTGCCAGCAGCCTTCGACAGGGGACCACCACCGATGGCTACACCTTC
TRBV5-1	TRBJ2-1	TRBD2	-	CASSPGLAGALSYNEQFF	TGCGCCAGCAGCCCGGGACTAGCGGGGGCCCTCTCCTACAATGAGCAGTTCTTC
TRBV21-1	TRBJ1-6	-	-	CASSKGRGNSPLHF	TGTGCCAGCAGCAAGGGCAGGGGAAATTCACCCCTCCACTTT
TRBV11-3	TRBJ2-1	-	-	CASSPGGGGYNEQFF	TGTGCCAGCAGCCCTGGGGGGGGCGGCTACAATGAGCAGTTCTTC
TRBV10-3	TRBJ2-3	-	few	CAIRGAFSTDTQYF	TGTGCCATCAGGGGGGCCTTTAGCACAGATACGCAGTATTTT
TRBV12-3/TRBV12-4	TRBJ1-2	-	-	CASSFAGARGYTF	TGTGCCAGCAGTTTCGCAGGCGCTCGGGGCTACACCTTC
TRBV5-8	TRBJ1-5	-	few	CASSLELGARSNQPQHF	TGTGCCAGCAGCTTGGAGCTGGGGGCTCGGAGCAATCAGCCCCAGCATTTT
TRBV12-3/TRBV12-4	TRBJ1-2	-	-	CASSPSGGGGYTF	TGTGCCAGCAGTCCCTCCGGTGGAGGCGGCTACACCTTC
TRBV7-9	TRBJ2-1	TRBD2	-	CASRLGTSGGNEQFF	TGTGCCAGCAGACTAGGGACTAGCGGGGGGAATGAGCAGTTCTTC
TRBV6-4	TRBJ2-1	TRBD2	-	CASRTSGGDYNEQFF	TGTGCCAGCAGAACTAGCGGGGGGGATTACAATGAGCAGTTCTTC
TRBV7-2	TRBJ2-1	-	once	CASSIPAANEQFF	TGTGCCAGCAGCATCCCGGCGGCCAATGAGCAGTTCTTC
TRBV6-4	TRBJ1-1	-	-	CASSEGRGQEAFF	TGTGCCAGCAGTGAGGGCAGGGGCCAAGAAGCTTTCTTT
TRBV7-3	TRBJ1-1	-	-	CASSLIGGGGTEAFF	TGTGCCAGCAGCTTAATCGGGGGAGGAGGGACTGAAGCTTTCTTT
TRBV6-2/TRBV6-3	TRBJ1-1	-	-	CASSYLIGGSMNTEAFF	TGTGCCAGCAGTTACCTTATCGGGGGATCAATGAACACTGAAGCTTTCTTT
TRBV12-5	TRBJ1-6	-	-	CASGLANNSPLHF	TGTGCTAGTGGTTTGGCAAATAATTCACCCCTCCACTTT
TRBV7-9	TRBJ2-5	TRBD1	-	CASSLRDSQETQYF	TGTGCCAGCAGCTTACGGGACAGCCAAGAGACCCAGTACTTC
TRBV7-2	TRBJ1-2	TRBD1	-	CASSPGTGGNYGYTF	TGTGCCAGCAGCCCTGGGACAGGGGGCAACTATGGCTACACCTTC
TRBV3-1/TRBV3-2	TRBJ2-7	-	-	CASSQKTWEPYF	TGTGCCAGCAGCCAAAAAACGTGGGAGCCGTACTTC
TRBV7-2	TRBJ2-7	-	few	CASSLATAYEQYF	TGTGCCAGCAGCTTAGCTACAGCCTACGAGCAGTACTTC
TRBV13	TRBJ2-3	-	-	CASSLGGPGLYTQYF	TGTGCCAGCAGCTTAGGGGGCCCAGGGCTCTATACGCAGTATTTT
TRBV6-5	TRBJ1-1	-	-	CASSSGMNTEAFF	TGTGCCAGCAGTTCTGGCATGAACACTGAAGCTTTCTTT
TRBV5-4	TRBJ1-5	-	-	CASSLGGGGSNQPQHF	TGTGCCAGCAGCTTGGGTGGCGGGGGTAGCAATCAGCCCCAGCATTTT
TRBV14	TRBJ1-2	TRBD1	-	CASSHRTGIYGYTF	TGTGCCAGCAGCCATCGGACAGGGATCTATGGCTACACCTTC
TRBV29-1	TRBJ1-1	TRBD1	-	CSVRPWDRGEAFF	TGCAGCGTTCGACCTTGGGACAGGGGTGAAGCTTTCTTT
TRBV7-2	TRBJ2-1	TRBD2	-	CASSSPGLAGGHGNEQFF	TGTGCCAGCAGCTCTCCGGGACTAGCGGGGGGCCACGGGAATGAGCAGTTCTTC
TRBV6-6	TRBJ2-2	-	-	CASSYSKGTGELFF	TGTGCCAGCAGTTACTCGAAGGGGACCGGGGAGCTGTTTTTT
TRBV12-3/TRBV12-4	TRBJ1-5	-	once	CASSPAAGQPQHF	TGTGCCAGCAGCCCCGCGGCAGGGCAGCCCCAGCATTTT
TRBV2	TRBJ1-5	-	-	CASSPDGVSNQPQHF	TGTGCCAGCTCACCGGACGGGGTGAGCAATCAGCCCCAGCATTTT
TRBV7-2	TRBJ1-6	-	-	CASSLVWAVGSPLHF	TGTGCCAGCAGCTTAGTTTGGGCCGTCGGCTCACCCCTCCACTTT
TRBV28	TRBJ1-1	-	-	CASSVGGTSNTEAFF	TGTGCCAGCAGTGTAGGCGGGACGTCGAACACTGAAGCTTTCTTT
TRBV7-3	TRBJ2-3	TRBD2	-	CASSLLGLSTDTQYF	TGTGCCAGCAGCTTACTGGGACTAAGCACAGATACGCAGTATTTT
TRBV12-5	TRBJ1-2	-	-	CASGRSPAGDGYTF	TGTGCTAGTGGTCGAAGCCCCGCAGGGGATGGCTACACCTTC